This T cell receptor beta chain was observed in a study of T cells in women clearing cervical HPV infection. A note on this clone: The read ends 3 residues shy of where the CDR3 ends; the end is completed using the germline J gene.

Clones were sequenced by immunoSEQ multiplex PCR, and TCRdb holds only the in-frame ones, with some missing. This sample contains tens of thousands of clones. Trimming left V 2 bases short and J 1 base short, with 5 bases between. CDR1 is GTSNPN, CDR2 SVGIG, per germline (reference sequence). The CDR3 contains 12 residues. Input material: blood buffy coat. V and J are TRBV30 and TRBJ1-2; the D is unclear. The source of this sequence is a woman aged 18 to 75 with a cervical HPV16 infection that either progressed to CIN3+ or cleared (not recorded which). The CDR3 here is CAWSRHNYGYTF. The part of the CDR3 DNA that was read is TGTGCCTGGAGTAGACATAACTATGGC.